This passage covers 8 T cell receptor beta chains from one sample sequenced in a study of blood T cells in healthy people across ages. Together with a sample-barcoded 5' primer, a J-beta primer mix was included in a second PCR lasting about 7 to 12 cycles. TCRdb fed the 5' RACE reads into MiXCR, producing one record per CDR3 protein. The sample has under 2 million distinct CDR3 sequences, around 35% seen once. The specimen was blood. Source of these receptors: a woman in her twenties or thirties in good health.

V and J are TRBV6-5 and TRBJ2-3; 11 nucleotides match TRBD2. J was trimmed by 3 bases and V by 1 base; bases with no gene match: 9. Germline lookup yields CDR1 MNHEY and CDR2 SVGAGI. This CDR3 has 18 amino acids. CDR3 in amino acids: CASSYLRPGLAVTDTQYF. DNA for the CDR3: TGTGCCAGCAGTTACTTACGACCGGGACTAGCGGTTACAGATACGCAGTATTTT.

This sequence joins TRBV2 and TRBJ2-7, with D possibly matching TRBD1 (6 bases). Germline CDR1 is SNHLY and CDR2 is FYNNEI. The germline V and J ends were trimmed by 9 bases and 0 bases, with 15 bases remaining between them. The CDR3 contains 14 residues. The DNA of the CDR3 is TGTGCCAGTAACCGGGACACAAACTCCTACGAGCAGTACTTC. Translated: CASNRDTNSYEQYF. The full variable domain, its missing parts supplied by reference TRBV2 and TRBJ2-7, is EPEVTQTPSHQVTQMGQEVILRCVPISNHLYFYWYRQILGQKVEFLVSFYNNEISEKSEIFDDQFSVERPDGSNFTLKIRSTKLEDSAMYFCASNRDTNSYEQYFGPGTRLTVT.

Here the CDR3 reads CASSTGQGAVEQFF. CDR3 DNA sequence: TGTGCCAGCAGTACCGGACAGGGGGCCGTTGAGCAGTTCTTC. The genes are TRBV7-3 and TRBJ2-1; 11 nucleotides agree with TRBD1. With V trimmed by 6 bases and J by 9 bases, 7 bases remained unmatched. The CDR3 spans 14 residues. Germline values: CDR1 SGHTA, CDR2 FQGTGA.

The sample holds a few counts of this clonotype. The chain combines TRBV29-1 with TRBJ2-2; 7 bases are shared with TRBD1. V dropped 4 bases and J dropped 4; count of bases not matched to a gene: 6. The CDR3 covers 14 residues. From germline, CDR1 is SQVTM and CDR2 ANQGSEA. In nucleotides, the CDR3 is TGCAGCGTTGTCGGGACAGTCCTCACCGGGGAGCTGTTTTTT. Protein: CSVVGTVLTGELFF.

The V gene is TRBV12-3 or TRBV12-4, the J gene TRBJ1-1; maybe TRBD1 (5 bases). This CDR3 has 14 residues. V was shortened by 8 bases and J by 8 bases, with 21 bases between the two germline ends. CDR3 in DNA: TGTGCCAGCTCCGACTGGACACAACAAGGGGAAGCTTTCTTT. This translates into CASSDWTQQGEAFF.

The rearrangement uses TRBV28 and TRBJ2-3; 7 bases are a match to TRBD2. Unmatched junction bases numbered 5, after V lost 4 bases and J lost 1 base. CDR3 length: 15 amino acids. The V gene's germline CDR1 is MDHEN and CDR2 SYDVKM. The CDR3 DNA sequence: TGTGCCAGCAGTTCAAGCGGGAAAGGCACAGATACGCAGTATTTT. Its protein product is CASSSSGKGTDTQYF.

About this clonotype: The CDR3 carries no conserved terminal phenylalanine or tryptophan, so it likely arises from a read error. This chain links TRBV4-2 with TRBJ2-7; 7 bases fit TRBD2. The DNA matches TRBJ2-1 better at its end, which makes the J call doubtful. This CDR3 is built from 13 residues. Germline V gene data show CDR1 as LGHNA and CDR2 as YNFKEQ. The CDR3 DNA sequence: TGTGCCAGCAGCCAAGAGGGAGGGCCTGAGCAGTTCTGC. It encodes CASSQEGGPEQFC.

This clonotype came up a few times. The V call is TRBV5-5, the J call TRBJ2-7, with D uncertain. Germline CDR1 is SGHKS and CDR2 is YYEKEE (reference sequence). V lost 1 base and J lost 0, with 11 bases in between. The length of the CDR3 is 15 residues. The CDR3 DNA reads TGTGCCAGCAGCTTGACCTCCACGTACTCCTACGAGCAGTACTTC. Its translation is CASSLTSTYSYEQYF.